The present T cell receptor beta chain was sequenced within a study of blood T cell repertoires in COVID-19. As for the study in general: Sample material is recorded as cDNA or gDNA derived from T cells, B-cell-depleted T cells, or PBMCs.

Only in-frame clones appear in the TCRdb table, and some are missing; sequencing was by immunoSEQ multiplex PCR. Seen here are about 98,000 clones, about nine tenths observed once, and the top ten hold more than 5%. This clone occurred a few times. Germline loops: CDR1 LGHNA, CDR2 YSLEER. This CDR3 is 12 amino acids long. Trimming took off 0 bases at V and 7 bases at J, with 6 bases between the two ends. The chain employs TRBV4-3 and TRBJ1-2; no firm D call. This receptor was taken from a woman aged 45 to 65 with COVID-19, enrolled during active disease. Specimen: peripheral blood. The CDR3 nucleotides are TGCGCCAGCAGCCAAGACAGATCTGGCTACACCTTC. This sequence encodes CASSQDRSGYTF.